These T cell receptor beta chains were read from a single sample in a study of CD8+ T cells in alopecia areata. Repertoires were generated with immunoSEQ multiplex PCR, while TCRdb's copy carries only in-frame clones and drops some. The data contain some 150,000 clones, 67% of them singletons. The specimen was CD8+ T cells sorted from blood, collected at week 0. The source of these receptors is a human donor with alopecia areata. Both conserved end residues are part of each CDR3. The order of the fields is D gene, J gene, clone size, V gene, CDR3 DNA, CDR3 protein. D genes are given only for firm matches. The size entry is marked missing in some rows and otherwise reads once, few, many or a size class.

d_gene: TRBD1; j_gene: TRBJ2-3; abundance: NA; v_gene: TRBV4-1; CDR3nt: TGCGCCAGCAGCCTCTCCCGGACAGGGGGCACAGATACGCAGTATTTT; CDR3aa: CASSLSRTGGTDTQYF
d_gene: TRBD2; j_gene: TRBJ2-3; abundance: NA; v_gene: TRBV10-3; CDR3nt: TGTGCCACAGCGGGATTGGGGGGTCTCACAGATACGCAGTATTTT; CDR3aa: CATAGLGGLTDTQYF
d_gene: NA; j_gene: TRBJ2-5; abundance: NA; v_gene: TRBV19; CDR3nt: TGTGCCAGTAGATCGCGGGGAAGTGGCGAGACCCAGTACTTC; CDR3aa: CASRSRGSGETQYF
d_gene: NA; j_gene: TRBJ2-7; abundance: NA; v_gene: TRBV7-2; CDR3nt: TGTGCCAGCAGCTTAGGACTTTCCGACGAGCAGTACTTC; CDR3aa: CASSLGLSDEQYF
d_gene: NA; j_gene: TRBJ1-4; abundance: NA; v_gene: TRBV9; CDR3nt: TGTGCCAGCAGCGTAGGTCAGTTTAATGAAAAACTGTTTTTT; CDR3aa: CASSVGQFNEKLFF
d_gene: TRBD1; j_gene: TRBJ2-2; abundance: NA; v_gene: TRBV7-9; CDR3nt: TGTGCCAGCAGCGCGCCAAGGACAGGGAGGACCGGGGAGCTGTTTTTT; CDR3aa: CASSAPRTGRTGELFF
d_gene: NA; j_gene: TRBJ2-7; abundance: NA; v_gene: TRBV7-6; CDR3nt: TGTGCCAGCAGCTTAGGTGAGGACGAGCAGTACTTC; CDR3aa: CASSLGEDEQYF
d_gene: TRBD2; j_gene: TRBJ2-4; abundance: NA; v_gene: TRBV7-9; CDR3nt: TGTGCCAGCAGCTTAGCGCGGGGGAATTACATTCAGTACTTC; CDR3aa: CASSLARGNYIQYF
d_gene: NA; j_gene: TRBJ2-7; abundance: NA; v_gene: TRBV6-6; CDR3nt: TGTGCCAGCACCGGGTCCTCCTACGAGCAGTACTTC; CDR3aa: CASTGSSYEQYF
d_gene: NA; j_gene: TRBJ2-5; abundance: few; v_gene: TRBV7-9; CDR3nt: TGTGCCAGCAGCTTAGACGGGAAAGAGACCCAGTACTTC; CDR3aa: CASSLDGKETQYF
d_gene: TRBD2; j_gene: TRBJ2-3; abundance: NA; v_gene: TRBV4-1; CDR3nt: TGCGCCAGCGACACGGGAGGCCCCGGAGATACGCAGTATTTT; CDR3aa: CASDTGGPGDTQYF
d_gene: NA; j_gene: TRBJ2-5; abundance: NA; v_gene: TRBV12-5; CDR3nt: TGTGCTAGTGGTTTGCCGTTTCAAGAGACCCAGTACTTC; CDR3aa: CASGLPFQETQYF
d_gene: NA; j_gene: TRBJ2-7; abundance: NA; v_gene: TRBV27; CDR3nt: TGTGCCAGCAGTTTAGTTGCGTACTCCTACGAGCAGTACTTC; CDR3aa: CASSLVAYSYEQYF
d_gene: NA; j_gene: TRBJ2-3; abundance: NA; v_gene: TRBV5-1; CDR3nt: TGCGCCAGCAGCTACGTCAGGGACAGCACAGATACGCAGTATTTT; CDR3aa: CASSYVRDSTDTQYF
d_gene: NA; j_gene: TRBJ2-7; abundance: once; v_gene: TRBV7-9; CDR3nt: TGTGCCAGCAGCTTGGGGGCGGAGCAGTACTTC; CDR3aa: CASSLGAEQYF
d_gene: NA; j_gene: TRBJ2-7; abundance: NA; v_gene: TRBV15; CDR3nt: TGTGCCACCAGCAGAGAGGACTCGAACTCCTACGAGCAGTACTTC; CDR3aa: CATSREDSNSYEQYF
d_gene: NA; j_gene: TRBJ1-5; abundance: NA; v_gene: TRBV7-2; CDR3nt: TGTGCCAGCAGTCTGACCACTTTACCCCATCAGCCCCAGCATTTT; CDR3aa: CASSLTTLPHQPQHF
d_gene: NA; j_gene: TRBJ2-7; abundance: NA; v_gene: TRBV5-6; CDR3nt: TGTGCCAGCAGGCACGGTTCCTACGAGCAGTACTTC; CDR3aa: CASRHGSYEQYF
d_gene: NA; j_gene: TRBJ2-5; abundance: NA; v_gene: TRBV11-2; CDR3nt: TGTGCCACCTCACGGACGCAGACGCTCCAAGAGACCCAGTACTTC; CDR3aa: CATSRTQTLQETQYF
d_gene: NA; j_gene: TRBJ2-1; abundance: NA; v_gene: TRBV6-5; CDR3nt: TGTGCCAGCAGTTACTCTGCGGCCCCAGACAATGAGCAGTTCTTC; CDR3aa: CASSYSAAPDNEQFF
d_gene: NA; j_gene: TRBJ1-4; abundance: NA; v_gene: TRBV29-1; CDR3nt: TGCAGCGTTGAGTCCGGGTCCTTGGGCTTTGATGAAAAACTGTTTTTT; CDR3aa: CSVESGSLGFDEKLFF
d_gene: NA; j_gene: TRBJ1-1; abundance: NA; v_gene: TRBV6-5; CDR3nt: TGTGCCAGCTCAGGGTACACTGAAGCTTTCTTT; CDR3aa: CASSGYTEAFF
d_gene: NA; j_gene: TRBJ2-1; abundance: NA; v_gene: TRBV5-1; CDR3nt: TGCGCCAGCAGCTTGGCACAGCTGAGCTCCTACAATGAGCAGTTCTTC; CDR3aa: CASSLAQLSSYNEQFF
d_gene: TRBD1; j_gene: TRBJ2-7; abundance: NA; v_gene: TRBV27; CDR3nt: TGTGCCAGCAGCCAATACCGGACAGGGGGAGGCGAGCAGTACTTC; CDR3aa: CASSQYRTGGGEQYF
d_gene: NA; j_gene: TRBJ1-5; abundance: once; v_gene: TRBV5-6; CDR3nt: TGTGCCAGCAGCGCCCCGGGGTTCAATCAGCCCCAGCATTTT; CDR3aa: CASSAPGFNQPQHF
d_gene: NA; j_gene: TRBJ1-1; abundance: NA; v_gene: TRBV11-2; CDR3nt: TGTGCCAGCAGCTTAGGGGCAGGGTACCCTGAAGCTTTCTTT; CDR3aa: CASSLGAGYPEAFF
d_gene: TRBD2; j_gene: TRBJ2-3; abundance: few; v_gene: TRBV19; CDR3nt: TGTGCCAGTAGTGCCCTAGCGGGGGGGCCTTCAGATACGCAGTATTTT; CDR3aa: CASSALAGGPSDTQYF
d_gene: NA; j_gene: TRBJ1-1; abundance: NA; v_gene: TRBV13; CDR3nt: TGTGCCAGCAGAATGAGGGAGCCGAACACTGAAGCTTTCTTT; CDR3aa: CASRMREPNTEAFF
d_gene: TRBD1; j_gene: TRBJ1-5; abundance: NA; v_gene: TRBV25-1; CDR3nt: TGTGCCAGCCCAACGGAGGACAGGGACACTCAGCCCCAGCATTTT; CDR3aa: CASPTEDRDTQPQHF
d_gene: NA; j_gene: TRBJ1-5; abundance: NA; v_gene: TRBV19; CDR3nt: TGTGCCAGTAGAAAGACGGGGGTGAATCAGCCCCAGCATTTT; CDR3aa: CASRKTGVNQPQHF
d_gene: NA; j_gene: TRBJ1-5; abundance: NA; v_gene: TRBV29-1; CDR3nt: TGCAGCGTTGAGGTATCGGGGGTTCGTAGCAATCAGCCCCAGCATTTT; CDR3aa: CSVEVSGVRSNQPQHF
d_gene: NA; j_gene: TRBJ1-1; abundance: once; v_gene: TRBV2; CDR3nt: TGTGCCAGCAGCGGCTACAGGGAACCCGAAGCTTTCTTT; CDR3aa: CASSGYREPEAFF
d_gene: TRBD1; j_gene: TRBJ2-1; abundance: once; v_gene: TRBV29-1; CDR3nt: TGCAGCGACATACAGGGGTCCTACAATGAGCAGTTCTTC; CDR3aa: CSDIQGSYNEQFF
d_gene: TRBD1; j_gene: TRBJ1-1; abundance: NA; v_gene: TRBV4-1; CDR3nt: TGCGCCAGCAGCTACAGGGATCAGGGGGCGGGCGAAGCTTTCTTT; CDR3aa: CASSYRDQGAGEAFF
d_gene: NA; j_gene: TRBJ1-5; abundance: few; v_gene: TRBV7-9; CDR3nt: TGTGCCAGCAGTCCAGGTTCGGGGTCCCAAAATCAGCCCCAGCATTTT; CDR3aa: CASSPGSGSQNQPQHF
d_gene: NA; j_gene: TRBJ1-1; abundance: few; v_gene: TRBV4-1; CDR3nt: TGCGCCAGCAGCCAACAGCGACAGGCTGAAGCTTTCTTT; CDR3aa: CASSQQRQAEAFF
d_gene: NA; j_gene: TRBJ1-5; abundance: NA; v_gene: TRBV2; CDR3nt: TGTGCCAGCGGGGACCCAGACAGGCTCAATCAGCCCCAGCATTTT; CDR3aa: CASGDPDRLNQPQHF
d_gene: NA; j_gene: TRBJ1-1; abundance: NA; v_gene: TRBV30; CDR3nt: TGTGCCTGGGTGACAGGTTGGCGATTGGACACTGAAGCTTTCTTT; CDR3aa: CAWVTGWRLDTEAFF
d_gene: TRBD1; j_gene: TRBJ2-7; abundance: NA; v_gene: TRBV11-2; CDR3nt: TGTGCCAGCAGCTTAGCCGGGACAGGGTACTACGAGCAGTACTTC; CDR3aa: CASSLAGTGYYEQYF
d_gene: NA; j_gene: TRBJ2-7; abundance: once; v_gene: TRBV30; CDR3nt: TGTGCCTGGAGTAAGATGAACAGGGACTACGAGCAGTACTTC; CDR3aa: CAWSKMNRDYEQYF
d_gene: TRBD2; j_gene: TRBJ2-2; abundance: NA; v_gene: TRBV5-4; CDR3nt: TGTGCCAGCAGCTTTACTAGCGCCGGGGAGCTGTTTTTT; CDR3aa: CASSFTSAGELFF
d_gene: TRBD1; j_gene: TRBJ1-2; abundance: NA; v_gene: TRBV2; CDR3nt: TGTGCCAGCATCCGCAGGGACAGGGGCTACACCTTC; CDR3aa: CASIRRDRGYTF
d_gene: NA; j_gene: TRBJ2-7; abundance: few; v_gene: TRBV29-1; CDR3nt: TGCAGCGTTGAAATCCAGGGCAGCTCCTACGAGCAGTACTTC; CDR3aa: CSVEIQGSSYEQYF
d_gene: NA; j_gene: TRBJ1-1; abundance: NA; v_gene: TRBV30; CDR3nt: TGTGCCTGGAGTAGGGACCCTGGGGGCACTGAAGCTTTCTTT; CDR3aa: CAWSRDPGGTEAFF
d_gene: TRBD1; j_gene: TRBJ2-1; abundance: NA; v_gene: TRBV2; CDR3nt: TGTGCCAGCAGCCCTAGCTTTGGGGACAGCAGGACGGGGCAGTTCTTC; CDR3aa: CASSPSFGDSRTGQFF
d_gene: NA; j_gene: TRBJ2-1; abundance: NA; v_gene: TRBV30; CDR3nt: TGTGCCTGGCACCTGGGGGCCGGTACAAATGAGCAGTTCTTC; CDR3aa: CAWHLGAGTNEQFF
d_gene: NA; j_gene: TRBJ2-3; abundance: NA; v_gene: TRBV5-1; CDR3nt: TGCGCCAGCAGCTCCCCGCAGGGCATGGATACGCAGTATTTT; CDR3aa: CASSSPQGMDTQYF
d_gene: NA; j_gene: TRBJ2-7; abundance: NA; v_gene: TRBV29-1; CDR3nt: TGCAGCGTTGAGGGGGACACGACCTACGAGCAGTACTTC; CDR3aa: CSVEGDTTYEQYF
d_gene: NA; j_gene: TRBJ1-1; abundance: once; v_gene: TRBV5-6; CDR3nt: TGTGCCAGCAGTTCGGACAGCCAGGAAGCTTTCTTT; CDR3aa: CASSSDSQEAFF
d_gene: NA; j_gene: TRBJ1-1; abundance: NA; v_gene: TRBV4-1; CDR3nt: TGCGCCAGCACCTTTGGGGGGGAGAACACTGAAGCTTTCTTT; CDR3aa: CASTFGGENTEAFF